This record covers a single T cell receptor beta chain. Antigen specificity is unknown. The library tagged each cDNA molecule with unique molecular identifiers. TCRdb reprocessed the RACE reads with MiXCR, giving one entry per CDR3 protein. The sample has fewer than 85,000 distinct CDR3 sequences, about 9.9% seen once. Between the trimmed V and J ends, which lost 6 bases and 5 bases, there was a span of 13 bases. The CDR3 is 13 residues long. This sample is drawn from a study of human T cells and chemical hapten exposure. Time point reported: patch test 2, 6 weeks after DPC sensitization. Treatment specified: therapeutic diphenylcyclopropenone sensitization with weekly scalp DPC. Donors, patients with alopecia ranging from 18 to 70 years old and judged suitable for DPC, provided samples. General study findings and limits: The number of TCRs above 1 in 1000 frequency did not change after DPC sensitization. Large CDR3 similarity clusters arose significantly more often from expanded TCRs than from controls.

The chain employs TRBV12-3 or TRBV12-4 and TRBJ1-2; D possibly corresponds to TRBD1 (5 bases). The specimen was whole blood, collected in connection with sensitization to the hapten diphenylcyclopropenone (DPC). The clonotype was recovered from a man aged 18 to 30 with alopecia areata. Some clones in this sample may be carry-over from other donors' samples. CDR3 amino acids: CASSTQGAYGYTF. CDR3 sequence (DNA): TGTGCCAGCAGCACCCAGGGTGCATATGGCTACACCTTC.